This is a list of T cell receptor beta chains from one sample in a study of blood T cell repertoires in COVID-19. Sequenced by immunoSEQ multiplex PCR; TCRdb stores in-frame clones only, minus some. The sample lists 250,000 or so clones, about 89% occurring once. The sample was peripheral blood. All receptors derive from a woman aged 35 to 49 who had recovered from COVID-19. CDR3s include the opening cysteine and the closing phenylalanine or tryptophan. D genes are given only for firm matches. Size is omitted from some rows. Given values are once, few, many or a class for expanded clones.

V gene,CDR3 length,D gene,J gene,clone size,CDR3 DNA,CDR3 protein
TRBV19,13,.,TRBJ1-2,once,TGTGCCAGTAGTATGGGGCAGGGCTATGGCTACACCTTC,CASSMGQGYGYTF
TRBV2,15,.,TRBJ2-6,once,TGTGCCAGCAGTGACGGTGCTCTAGGGGCCAACGTCCTGACTTTC,CASSDGALGANVLTF
TRBV19,14,.,TRBJ1-1,.,TGTGCCAGTAGTCCCGCGGGGGGGGACACTGAAGCTTTCTTT,CASSPAGGDTEAFF
TRBV10-3,14,.,TRBJ2-3,.,TGTGCCATCAGAGGACTTCCTAGCACAGATACGCAGTATTTT,CAIRGLPSTDTQYF
TRBV5-6,16,TRBD2,TRBJ2-4,.,TGTGCCAGCAGCCCGGGCGCTAGCGGGAGGGCTAACATTCAGTACTTC,CASSPGASGRANIQYF
TRBV30,12,.,TRBJ2-7,.,TGTGCCTGGAGTCTTGCTTTTCGGGAGCAGTACTTC,CAWSLAFREQYF
TRBV4-1,15,TRBD1,TRBJ1-5,.,TGCGCCAGCAGCCAAGGCCAGGGGGGTAGACAGCCCCAGCATTTT,CASSQGQGGRQPQHF
TRBV7-2,15,.,TRBJ2-5,.,TGTGCCAGCAGCTTAAATAGACTCCGTTCGGAGACCCAGTACTTC,CASSLNRLRSETQYF
TRBV6-5,13,.,TRBJ2-4,.,TGTGCCAGCAGTTATAGCCCGCGGAACATTCAGTACTTC,CASSYSPRNIQYF
TRBV9,15,.,TRBJ2-7,.,TGTGCCAGCAGCGCCGGCGGGAACGAGGGCTACGAGCAGTACTTC,CASSAGGNEGYEQYF
TRBV25-1,15,TRBD1,TRBJ2-5,.,TGTGCCAGCAGTGGGTACAGGGGGCCAGGGGAGACCCAGTACTTC,CASSGYRGPGETQYF
TRBV24-1,13,.,TRBJ1-2,.,TGTGCCACCAGTGAGAACAGGGTTGGTGGCTACACCTTC,CATSENRVGGYTF
TRBV5-6,13,TRBD1,TRBJ1-2,.,TGTGCCAGCAGCTTAGGGGACAGGTATGGCTACACCTTC,CASSLGDRYGYTF
TRBV9,15,TRBD1,TRBJ2-2,.,TGTGCCAGCAGCGTAGGGGACAGGGTCACCGGGGAGCTGTTTTTT,CASSVGDRVTGELFF
TRBV5-1,15,TRBD2,TRBJ2-7,.,TGCGCCAGCAGCACAACTAGCGGGAGGACCCGCGAGCAGTACTTC,CASSTTSGRTREQYF
TRBV25-1,14,TRBD1,TRBJ1-3,.,TGTGCCAGCAGTGATACAGGGGCTGGAAACACCATATATTTT,CASSDTGAGNTIYF
TRBV27,14,.,TRBJ1-1,.,TGTGCCAGCAGTGTCGCGGCTCTGAACACTGAAGCTTTCTTT,CASSVAALNTEAFF
TRBV4-1,14,.,TRBJ1-2,.,TGCGCCAGCAGCCAAGAAGGTAGCCCCTATGGCTACACCTTC,CASSQEGSPYGYTF
TRBV5-3,14,TRBD2,TRBJ2-7,.,TGTGCCAGAACCAAAGAAAGCGGGAGCTACGAGCAGTACTTC,CARTKESGSYEQYF
TRBV9,14,TRBD1,TRBJ1-2,.,TGTGCCGGACGGGGGGACAGGGTATGGGGCGGCTACACCTTC,CAGRGDRVWGGYTF
TRBV5-1,15,.,TRBJ2-5,.,TGCGCCAGCACCCAACAGGGTTCCCTTCAAGAGACCCAGTACTTC,CASTQQGSLQETQYF
TRBV30,16,.,TRBJ2-6,.,TGTGCCTGGAGTGACGAGCGGGCTTCTGGGGCCAACGTCCTGACTTTC,CAWSDERASGANVLTF
TRBV18,19,TRBD2,TRBJ2-7,.,TGTGCCAGCTCACCATTGAAAGGGACTACTAGCGGGAGACCCTACGAGCAGTACTTC,CASSPLKGTTSGRPYEQYF
TRBV7-9,15,.,TRBJ2-3,.,TGTGCCAGCAGCTTATCGGCGGGACCCACAGATACGCAGTATTTT,CASSLSAGPTDTQYF
TRBV5-1,16,TRBD2,TRBJ2-7,.,TGCGCCAGCACTAGCGGGGCGAACACACCAACCTACGAGCAGTACTTC,CASTSGANTPTYEQYF
TRBV7-9,16,.,TRBJ2-1,.,TGTGCCAGCAGCCTAGTAACGGCTAGCTCCTACAATGAGCAGTTCTTC,CASSLVTASSYNEQFF
TRBV19,14,.,TRBJ1-1,.,TGTGCCAGTAGTCCCATGACTTTAAACACTGAAGCTTTCTTT,CASSPMTLNTEAFF
TRBV5-4,13,.,TRBJ2-1,.,TGTGCCAGCAGCCCCGGCACTAGGAGTGAGCAGTTCTTC,CASSPGTRSEQFF
TRBV6-2/TRBV6-3,14,.,TRBJ2-7,.,TGTGCCAGCAGTTACGGCGGAGGGACCTACGAGCAGTACTTC,CASSYGGGTYEQYF
TRBV27,15,.,TRBJ2-7,few,TGTGCCAGCAGGTCTGGGGGACATGGGGGCTACGAGCAGTACTTC,CASRSGGHGGYEQYF
TRBV4-1,14,.,TRBJ2-3,.,TGCGCCAGCAGCCAAGAGCGGGCCACAGATACGCAGTATTTT,CASSQERATDTQYF
TRBV29-1,13,TRBD2,TRBJ2-5,.,TGCAGCGTAGCCCTAGCGGTCAGTCAGACCCAGTACTTC,CSVALAVSQTQYF
TRBV27,13,.,TRBJ2-1,once,TGTGCCAGCAGTTTCGATAGGCGGAATGAGCAGTTCTTC,CASSFDRRNEQFF
TRBV11-3,14,.,TRBJ2-1,.,TGTGCCAGCAGCAGGACTAACTCCTACAATGAGCAGTTCTTC,CASSRTNSYNEQFF
TRBV10-2,13,TRBD2,TRBJ2-5,.,TGCGCCAGCCAGGGACTAGAACGAGAGACCCAGTACTTC,CASQGLERETQYF
TRBV6-2/TRBV6-3,16,.,TRBJ2-2,.,TGTGCCAGCAGTTACTCGGGGGGATTAAACACCGGGGAGCTGTTTTTT,CASSYSGGLNTGELFF
TRBV11-2,15,.,TRBJ2-7,.,TGTGCCAGCAGCAGGGTGCGGGATTCGGGTTACGAGCAGTACTTC,CASSRVRDSGYEQYF
TRBV7-3,14,.,TRBJ2-7,.,TGTGCCAGCAGCCCTGGAGGCGGCGGGACTGAGCAGTACTTC,CASSPGGGGTEQYF
TRBV7-3,13,.,TRBJ2-3,.,TGTGCCAGCAGCTTAACGGGAGGGGGACTGCAGTATTTT,CASSLTGGGLQYF
TRBV7-9,14,.,TRBJ2-7,.,TGTGCCAGCAGCGCCAGGGTAAACTCCTACGAGCAGTACTTC,CASSARVNSYEQYF